These 25 T cell receptor beta chains were sequenced from one sample in a study of cytomegalovirus exposure and HLA in healthy donors. PCR primers comprised 60 Vbeta and 13 Jbeta primers. The method was immunoSEQ multiplex PCR; TCRdb's version includes in-frame clones alone and lacks a portion of them. The sample has fewer than 250,000 clones, roughly 80% seen once. The sequenced sample consisted of PBMCs. The receptors shown here come from a girl under 18 in good health and CMV-seronegative.

The rearrangement links TRBV5-8 to TRBJ1-2, with TRBD1 matching 10 bases. J lost 6 bases, V lost 3 bases, and 2 bases had no gene match. In germline, CDR1 is SGHTS, CDR2 YDEGEE. This CDR3 has 13 amino acids. The CDR3 DNA is TGTGCCAGCAGCTCCGACAGGGGGCATGGCTACACCTTC. The encoded protein is CASSSDRGHGYTF.

The chain couples TRBV5-4 to TRBJ2-5, with TRBD2 identical over 8 bases. The DNA matches TRBJ2-7 better at its end, which makes the J call doubtful. CDR1 is SGHNT, CDR2 YYREEE, per germline (reference sequence). The CDR3 extends over 15 amino acids. The CDR3 DNA sequence: TGTGCCAGCACCGTCTCTGCGGGAGGATATTACGAGCAGTACTTC. Amino acids: CASTVSAGGYYEQYF.

The chain employs TRBV5-6 and TRBJ2-6; D gene unclear. The CDR3 has 16 residues. The V gene lost 0 bases and the J gene lost 0 bases, with 7 bases spanning the gap. The germline V gene encodes CDR1 SGHDT and CDR2 YYEEEE. The CDR3 region is CASSLGPGSGANVLTF. CDR3 bases: TGTGCCAGCAGCTTGGGACCAGGCTCTGGGGCCAACGTCCTGACTTTC.

V and J are TRBV29-1 and TRBJ2-5; no clear D. V lost 3 bases and J lost 1, with 9 bases in between. The CDR3 length is 13 residues. In germline, CDR1 is SQVTM, CDR2 ANQGSEA. For the CDR3, the DNA is TGCAGCGTTGACAGGTTTTCCCAAGAGACCCAGTACTTC. Translating gives CSVDRFSQETQYF.

The chain employs TRBV29-1 and TRBJ2-7; 13 bases line up with TRBD2. The CDR3 is 20 amino acids. Germline CDR1 reads SQVTM; CDR2 reads ANQGSEA. The J segment lost 0 bases and the V segment lost 8 bases, leaving 22 bases of the junction unmatched. The CDR3 sequence: CSPLSVRGLAGTTFSYEQYF. The CDR3 nucleotides are TGCAGCCCGCTGTCGGTCCGGGGACTAGCGGGAACCACTTTCTCCTACGAGCAGTACTTC.

The chain carries TRBV19 and TRBJ2-1; the match to TRBD2 covers 9 bases. V shed 7 bases and J 8 bases; nucleotides not matched to a gene: 9. CDR3 length: 14 residues. Germline V gives CDR1 LNHDA, CDR2 SQIVND (reference sequence). CDR3 sequence (DNA): TGTGCCAGTAAGGAGCGGGGGGCCGTGGATGAGCAGTTCTTC. Its protein is CASKERGAVDEQFF. Complete variable domain (other parts from reference TRBV19 and TRBJ2-1): DGGITQSPKYLFRKEGQNVTLSCEQNLNHDAMYWYRQDPGQGLRLIYYSQIVNDFQKGDIAEGYSVSREKKESFPLTVTSAQKNPTAFYLCASKERGAVDEQFFGPGTRLTVL.

V is TRBV13 and J is TRBJ1-2, with D hard to call. The CDR3 runs to 13 residues. The V end was cut by 0 bases, the J end by 2 bases, with 4 bases between. Germline-derived CDR1 and CDR2 are PRHDT and FYEKMQ (reference sequence). CDR3 protein: CASSLGQNYGYTF. The CDR3 nucleotides read TGTGCCAGCAGCTTAGGACAGAACTATGGCTACACCTTC. Complete variable domain (other parts from reference TRBV13 and TRBJ1-2): AAGVIQSPRHLIKEKRETATLKCYPIPRHDTVYWYQQGPGQDPQFLISFYEKMQSDKGSIPDRFSAQQFSDYHSELNMSSLELGDSALYFCASSLGQNYGYTFGSGTRLTVV.

The chain links TRBV28 to TRBJ2-5, with 8 bases identical to TRBD2. Trimming removed 4 bases from V and 5 bases from J; junction bases left unmatched: 12. Germline assignment: CDR1 MDHEN and CDR2 SYDVKM. CDR3 length: 16 amino acids. The CDR3 sequence: CASSSSRREGGETQYF. CDR3 DNA: TGTGCCAGCAGTTCCTCCCGTCGGGAGGGGGGTGAGACCCAGTACTTC.

The V and J genes are TRBV7-6 and TRBJ1-6; tentatively, D is TRBD1 (5 bases). CDR1 is SGHVS and CDR2 is FNYEAQ in the germline V gene. V was pared by 8 bases and J by 9 bases, with 14 bases between. There are 13 residues in the CDR3. The CDR3 here is CASSQGNGSPLHF. DNA for the CDR3: TGTGCCAGCTCCCAGGGCAATGGTTCACCCCTCCACTTT.

This sequence joins TRBV5-6 and TRBJ2-3, with 8 bases fitting TRBD2. This CDR3 comprises 15 residues. The trim removed 5 bases at V and 0 bases at J, leaving 5 bases unmatched. The germline gives CDR1 SGHDT, CDR2 YYEEEE. CDR3 nucleotides: TGTGCCAGCAGGACCAAGCGGGAGAGCACAGATACGCAGTATTTT. Protein product: CASRTKRESTDTQYF. The whole variable domain, remainder taken from reference TRBV5-6 and TRBJ2-3, is DAGVTQSPTHLIKTRGQQVTLRCSPKSGHDTVSWYQQALGQGPQFIFQYYEEEERQRGNFPDRFSGHQFPNYSSELNVNALLLGDSALYLCASRTKRESTDTQYFGPGTRLTVL.

CDR3 nucleotides: TGCGCCAGCAGTTGGCTAGCGGGAAACACCGGGGAGCTGTTTTTT. Translation: CASSWLAGNTGELFF. The chain uses TRBV10-2 and TRBJ2-2, with 9 bases identical to TRBD2. Germline trimming cut 5 bases from V and 2 bases from J; bases unmatched to any gene: 3. The CDR3 is 15 amino acids. Germline CDR1 is WSHSY and CDR2 is SAAADI.

The rearrangement uses TRBV5-5 and TRBJ2-1; no firm D call. The CDR3 length is 12 residues. V was pared by 0 bases and J by 6 bases, with 4 bases between. CDR1 SGHKS and CDR2 YYEKEE come from the germline V gene (reference sequence). Written as DNA, the CDR3 is TGTGCCAGCAGCTTGGTCTTCAATGAGCAGTTCTTC. It encodes CASSLVFNEQFF.

This rearrangement joins TRBV4-1 to TRBJ1-2; the match to TRBD1 covers 9 bases. Germline V lookup: CDR1 MGHRA, CDR2 YSYEKL. V shed 3 bases, J shed 8 bases, and the junction held 13 bases outside the gene matches. CDR3 length: 16 amino acids. DNA for the CDR3: TGCGCCAGCAGCCACCGCCCGACAGGGGGATCGGGAGGCTACACCTTC. Translated, it gives CASSHRPTGGSGGYTF.

V is TRBV11-3 and J is TRBJ2-7, with 8 nucleotides matching TRBD2. After removal of 5 bases from V and 7 bases from J, the junction contained 4 bases not matched to a gene. There are 12 residues in the CDR3. Germline V gives CDR1 SGHNT, CDR2 YENEEA. The chain's CDR3 is CASSRGGLEQYF. The DNA of the CDR3 is TGTGCCAGCAGCCGGGGGGGGCTAGAGCAGTACTTC.

The rearrangement joins TRBV4-1 to TRBJ2-5; D call uncertain. The CDR3 has 14 residues. CDR1 MGHRA and CDR2 YSYEKL come from the germline V gene. V lost 0 bases and J lost 9, with 14 bases in between. The chain's CDR3 is CASSQDENRRPQYF. In nucleotides, the CDR3 is TGCGCCAGCAGCCAAGATGAAAACCGGCGGCCCCAGTACTTC.

The rearrangement joins TRBV29-1 to TRBJ2-5, with 8 bases fitting TRBD1. The CDR3 sequence is 17 residues long. Germline V gene lookup returns CDR1 SQVTM and CDR2 ANQGSEA. The ends lost 6 bases at V and 4 bases at J; junction bases unmatched: 19. The CDR3 nucleotides read TGCAGCGTGAATACATGGCACAGGGGGGTCCCAACAGAGACCCAGTACTTC. As protein: CSVNTWHRGVPTETQYF.

The chain uses TRBV6-4 and TRBJ2-2, with TRBD1 identical over 7 bases. The junction had 10 bases not matched to a gene; V was cut back by 6 bases and J by 6 bases. The CDR3 contains 15 residues. From germline, CDR1 is MRHNA and CDR2 SNTAGT. CDR3 sequence reads: CASRAQGLGAGELFF. Here the CDR3 DNA reads TGTGCCAGCAGGGCACAGGGGTTGGGCGCCGGGGAGCTGTTTTTT.

The V gene is TRBV6-5, the J gene TRBJ1-2, with 7 bases lining up with TRBD1. The CDR3 spans 14 residues. CDR1 MNHEY and CDR2 SVGAGI come from the germline V gene. The V gene end was trimmed by 8 bases and the J gene end by 4 bases; junction bases not matched to a gene: 10. The CDR3 reads CASGKTGRGYGYTF. The CDR3 nucleotides are TGTGCCAGCGGGAAGACAGGGAGAGGCTATGGCTACACCTTC.

V is TRBV7-9 and J is TRBJ2-7; 7 bases fit TRBD1. CDR1 is SEHNR, CDR2 FQNEAQ, per germline (reference sequence). J gave up 1 base and V 1 base, and 4 bases lay outside the gene matches. The CDR3 covers 15 residues. CDR3 bases: TGTGCCAGCAGCTTAGTAGGGGACAGATCCTACGAGCAGTACTTC. Translated: CASSLVGDRSYEQYF.

This clone was recorded a few times. The CDR3 coding sequence is TGTGCCAGCTCCCGGGCTGGCGACCGGGGATCCTACGAGCAGTACTTC. Translating it yields CASSRAGDRGSYEQYF. This sequence joins TRBV25-1 and TRBJ2-7, with a possible D match to TRBD2 (5 bases). This CDR3 is built from 16 residues. The germline CDR1 and CDR2 sequences are MGHDK and SYGVNS. Trimming removed 8 bases from V and 1 base from J, with 21 bases in between.

This chain links TRBV5-1 with TRBJ2-3; D may be TRBD2 (5 bases). Germline V gene sequence: CDR1 SGHRS, CDR2 YFSETQ. Trimming shortened V by 6 bases and J by 0 bases, and 14 bases separated the two germline ends. There are 15 residues in the CDR3. DNA of the CDR3: TGCGCCAGCATGAGCGGAGCCTCTAGCACAGATACGCAGTATTTT. Its translation is CASMSGASSTDTQYF.

J is TRBJ2-1 and V is TRBV18; D is unclear. V lost 2 bases and J lost 3, with 8 bases in between. Germline V gives CDR1 KGHSH, CDR2 LQKENI. This CDR3 is built from 14 residues. DNA of the CDR3: TGTGCCAGCTCACCAAAGCGCCGCTACAATGAGCAGTTCTTC. The encoded protein is CASSPKRRYNEQFF. The complete variable domain, with remaining parts taken from reference TRBV18 and TRBJ2-1, reads NAGVMQNPRHLVRRRGQEARLRCSPMKGHSHVYWYRQLPEEGLKFMVYLQKENIIDESGMPKERFSAEFPKEGPSILRIQQVVRGDSAAYFCASSPKRRYNEQFFGPGTRLTVL.

The V and J genes are TRBV28 and TRBJ2-5; D is unresolved. V lost 8 bases to trimming and J lost 5 bases, with 15 bases between them. CDR3 length: 13 amino acids. Germline V lookup: CDR1 MDHEN, CDR2 SYDVKM. CDR3 residues: CASGLPVRETQYF. CDR3 nucleotide sequence: TGTGCCAGCGGTCTCCCAGTGAGGGAGACCCAGTACTTC. Supplemented by reference TRBV28 and TRBJ2-5, the full variable domain reads DVKVTQSSRYLVKRTGEKVFLECVQDMDHENMFWYRQDPGLGLRLIYFSYDVKMKEKGDIPEGYSVSREKKERFSLILESASTNQTSMYLCASGLPVRETQYFGPGTRLLVL.

This clone was detected once. The J gene is TRBJ1-1, the V gene TRBV4-1; 8 nucleotides align to TRBD1. The ends lost 2 bases at V and 5 bases at J; junction bases unmatched: 10. CDR3 size: 16 residues. Germline V lookup: CDR1 MGHRA, CDR2 YSYEKL. CDR3 region: CASSQPPGQGVTEAFF. The CDR3 region has the DNA TGCGCCAGCAGCCAACCACCAGGACAGGGAGTTACTGAAGCTTTCTTT.

The chain combines TRBV28 with TRBJ1-5; D remains ambiguous. This CDR3 has 15 residues. Germline loops: CDR1 MDHEN, CDR2 SYDVKM. The ends were cut back, 6 bases at V and 0 bases at J, with 12 bases in the middle. This CDR3 reads CASRLRGYSNQPQHF. The CDR3 DNA reads as TGTGCCAGCAGACTCCGGGGTTATAGCAATCAGCCCCAGCATTTT.